The present T cell receptor (beta chain) was sequenced within a study of blood T cell repertoires in COVID-19. Study background: Material from acute and convalescent COVID-19 was sourced from the United States, Italy and Spain. Sources were T cells, B-cell-depleted T cells, or PBMCs; the material itself was cDNA or gDNA.

This CDR3 has 16 amino acids. Germline V gene data show CDR1 as MGHRA and CDR2 as YSYEKL. V lost 0 bases, J lost 0 bases, and 3 bases stayed unmatched. In the original analysis: Reference gene primers were amplified, and this amplification served to estimate nucleated cell counts. Clones were read by immunoSEQ multiplex PCR, and TCRdb kept only the in-frame ones, dropping some. That table furnishes V, J and clone size, whereas the DNA furnished D and trimming. The sample contains more than 150,000 clones, over 75% of which appear only once. The chain recombines TRBV4-1 with TRBJ2-3; 7 bases agree with TRBD2. The source is a man in his 70s who had recovered from COVID-19. The sequenced material came from peripheral blood. This CDR3 reads CASSQELASSTDTQYF. The CDR3 nucleotides are TGCGCCAGCAGCCAAGAACTAGCGTCTAGCACAGATACGCAGTATTTT.